These 31 T cell receptor beta chains were all obtained from the same sample, sequenced in a study of T cells after yellow fever vaccination. TCRdb independently ran MiXCR on the 5' RACE reads; one entry per CDR3 protein. The sample has roughly 350,000 distinct CDR3 sequences; approximately 4% are singletons. Sequenced material: PBMCs, taken 5 days after the yellow fever booster vaccination. The origin of the receptors is a man between 18 and 35 years old who received the YFV17D yellow fever vaccine.

A few counts support this clonotype. This sequence joins TRBV7-2 and TRBJ2-7, with D perhaps matching TRBD1 (5 bases). Per the germline V gene, CDR1 is SGHTA and CDR2 is FQGNSA. Deletions cut 3 bases from V and 2 bases from J, with 8 bases between. The CDR3 covers 13 residues. Here the CDR3 reads CASSFTGTYEQYV. DNA of the CDR3: TGTGCCAGCAGCTTCACAGGAACCTACGAGCAGTACGTC.

This clonotype showed up just a few times. The chain couples TRBV6-5 to TRBJ2-2; the D is unclear. This CDR3 has 14 amino acids. The germline V gene encodes CDR1 MNHEY and CDR2 SVGAGI. Deletions cut 5 bases from V and 7 bases from J, with 14 bases between. The CDR3 protein is CASSAWARNGELFF. CDR3 nucleotides: TGTGCCAGCAGTGCCTGGGCGCGGAACGGGGAGCTGTTTTTT.

This clonotype was counted a few times. The chain couples TRBV2 to TRBJ2-7; the D gene is possibly TRBD1 (5 bases). The V gene lost 9 bases and the J gene lost 3 bases, with 12 bases spanning the gap. The CDR3 consists of 12 residues. In germline, CDR1 is SNHLY, CDR2 FYNNEI. The CDR3 DNA reads TGTGCCAGTACGGAAGGGGTCTACGAGCAGTACGTC. Its protein product is CASTEGVYEQYV.

This clonotype was detected a few times. The chain uses TRBV9 and TRBJ1-4; weak D call: TRBD1 (5 bases). Looked up from germline, CDR1 is SGDLS and CDR2 is YYNGEE. V dropped 1 base and J dropped 7 bases, with 11 bases sitting between them. The CDR3 runs to 14 residues. CDR3 nucleotides: TGTGCCAGCAGCGTATTCGGGACTGGTGAAAAACTGTTTTTT. Translation gives CASSVFGTGEKLFF.

This clonotype was observed many times. The chain combines TRBV2 with TRBJ1-2; no firm D call. Per the germline V gene, CDR1 is SNHLY and CDR2 is FYNNEI. The V end lost 2 bases, the J end lost 5 bases, and 6 bases lay between the germline ends. The CDR3 length is 12 residues. CDR3 protein: CASSEREYGYTF. In DNA form, the CDR3 reads TGTGCCAGCAGTGAACGGGAATATGGCTACACCTTC.

This chain uses TRBV15 with TRBJ2-3; 9 bases are shared with TRBD2. The trim removed 2 bases at V and 2 bases at J, leaving 5 bases unmatched. The CDR3 covers 16 residues. Germline CDR1 reads LNHNV; CDR2 reads YYDKDF (reference sequence). CDR3 nucleotides: TGTGCCACCAGCAGATCAGCGGGGGGCCTCACAGATACGCAGTATTTT. Protein: CATSRSAGGLTDTQYF.

This clonotype appeared many times. This chain's CDR3 is CASTSGGQKKPQHF. CDR3 DNA: TGTGCCAGCACCTCAGGGGGACAGAAAAAGCCCCAGCATTTT. The chain joins TRBV28 to TRBJ1-5; TRBD1 matches at 7 bases. There are 14 residues in the CDR3. J was trimmed by 8 bases and V by 7 bases; bases with no gene match: 11. The V gene's germline CDR1 is MDHEN and CDR2 SYDVKM.

This chain connects TRBV10-1 to TRBJ2-2, with D possibly matching TRBD1 (5 bases). Germline-derived CDR1 and CDR2 are WNHNN and SYGVQD (reference sequence). Deletions cut 6 bases from V and 2 bases from J, with 10 bases between. This CDR3 spans 14 amino acids. CDR3 amino acids: CASSPDSNTGELFF. As DNA, the CDR3 is TGCGCCAGCAGCCCCGACAGTAACACCGGGGAGCTGTTTTTT.

This clonotype appeared many times. J is TRBJ2-7 and V is TRBV20-1; D is perhaps TRBD2 (6 bases). Germline CDR1 reads DFQATT; CDR2 reads SNEGSKA (reference sequence). The V end lost 2 bases, the J end lost 1 base, and 12 bases lay between the germline ends. This CDR3 has 14 amino acids. The CDR3 protein is CSARNLAGSYEQYV. CDR3 nucleotides: TGCAGTGCTAGAAACCTCGCGGGATCCTACGAGCAGTACGTC.

This clonotype occurred a few times. The rearrangement links TRBV7-3 to TRBJ2-6; weak D call: TRBD1 (5 bases). CDR1 and CDR2 (germline): SGHTA, FQGTGA. Trimming took 2 bases from V and 3 from J, leaving 11 bases between them. The CDR3 runs to 16 residues. The chain's CDR3 is CASSLGAGHGANVLTF. The DNA for the CDR3 is TGTGCCAGCAGCTTAGGGGCAGGGCATGGGGCCAACGTCCTGACTTTC.

The V call is TRBV7-2, the J call TRBJ2-5; tentatively, D is TRBD1 or TRBD2 (7 bases each). The CDR3 totals 15 residues. Deletions cut 3 bases from V and 4 bases from J, with 15 bases between. From germline, CDR1 is SGHTA and CDR2 FQGNSA. In nucleotides, the CDR3 is TGTGCCAGCAGCTTCCAGGGGGGGCAAGTAGAGACCCAGTACTTC. Amino acids: CASSFQGGQVETQYF.

This clonotype was seen more than once but under ten times. The chain employs TRBV5-1 and TRBJ2-1; TRBD2 agrees at 14 bases. The CDR3 spans 17 residues. V dropped 5 bases and J dropped 4; count of bases not matched to a gene: 8. Germline CDR1 reads SGHRS; CDR2 reads YFSETQ. For the CDR3, the DNA is TGCGCCAGCAGTGGCGGTAGACTAGCGGGGGGGTACAATGAGCAGTTCTTC. Its translation: CASSGGRLAGGYNEQFF.

The sample holds many counts of this clonotype. The rearrangement uses TRBV5-1 and TRBJ2-1, with 14 bases that match TRBD2. The CDR3 has 14 amino acids. Germline CDR1 is SGHRS and CDR2 is YFSETQ. The J segment lost 7 bases and the V segment lost 4 bases, leaving 1 base of the junction unmatched. CDR3 sequence: CASSRTSGGNEQFF. The CDR3 nucleotides read TGCGCCAGCAGCCGGACTAGCGGGGGGAATGAGCAGTTCTTC.

At least ten counts were recorded for this clonotype. The V gene is TRBV7-2, the J gene TRBJ2-7; no clear D. Germline-derived CDR1 and CDR2 are SGHTA and FQGNSA. The CDR3 is made up of 13 amino acids. Trimming cost V 7 bases and J 4 bases, with 14 bases left between them. The CDR3 DNA is TGTGCCAGCACCCCGGGCATAGGGTACGAGCAGTACTTC. It translates to CASTPGIGYEQYF.

V gene TRBV5-5 combines with J gene TRBJ2-7, with D possibly being TRBD1 (5 bases). CDR1 SGHKS and CDR2 YYEKEE come from the germline V gene (reference sequence). V shed 0 bases and J shed 3 bases, with 7 bases lying between them. This CDR3 spans 13 amino acids. The CDR3, as DNA: TGTGCCAGCAGCTTGGAGGGGATCTACGAGCAGTACTTC. Its protein is CASSLEGIYEQYF.

This chain links TRBV29-1 with TRBJ1-1; tentative D call: TRBD1 (5 bases). The ends were cut back, 5 bases at V and 3 bases at J, with 10 bases in the middle. The CDR3 has 12 amino acids. CDR1 is SQVTM, CDR2 ANQGSEA, per germline. The CDR3 loop reads CSVNRYDTEAFF. CDR3 DNA sequence: TGCAGCGTTAACAGGTACGACACTGAAGCTTTCTTT.

Concerning this clonotype: The junction does not match germline at one end; this may be a read error. V usage is TRBV28 and J usage is TRBJ1-1, with 8 bases fitting TRBD1. This CDR3 is built from 14 residues. Looked up from germline, CDR1 is MDHEN and CDR2 is SYDVKM. This CDR3 is CASRPQGANPEAFF. The CDR3 bases are TGTGCCAGCAGACCCCAGGGGGCGAACCCTGAAGCTTTCTTT.

J is TRBJ2-2 and V is TRBV7-6; no reliable D call. There are 17 residues in the CDR3. V lost 0 bases and J lost 3, with 14 bases in between. Germline V CDR1 and CDR2: SGHVS, FNYEAQ. The CDR3 region has the DNA TGTGCCAGCAGCTTAGCGCCACAAGGGAAATACACCGGGGAGCTGTTTTTT. Protein product: CASSLAPQGKYTGELFF.

The rearrangement joins TRBV15 to TRBJ2-3; D remains ambiguous. V lost 5 bases, J lost 6 bases, and 15 bases lay in between. The CDR3 totals 14 residues. Germline loops: CDR1 LNHNV, CDR2 YYDKDF (reference sequence). For the CDR3, the DNA is TGTGCCACCAGCGCCGACGGAAGGGTGGATACGCAGTATTTT. This encodes CATSADGRVDTQYF.

J is TRBJ1-2 and V is TRBV5-6; D is uncertain. Germline values: CDR1 SGHDT, CDR2 YYEEEE. The germline V and J ends were trimmed by 2 bases and 1 base, with 6 bases remaining between them. This CDR3 has 13 amino acids. The CDR3 is CASSFTDNYGYTF. The CDR3 DNA reads as TGTGCCAGCAGCTTCACCGATAACTATGGCTACACCTTC.

This clonotype was seen repeatedly, ten times or more. The CDR3 coding sequence is TGTGCCAGCAGCCCGGGGGAGGGGGCTCTCTACAATGAGCAGTTCTTC. This sequence encodes CASSPGEGALYNEQFF. The chain recombines TRBV9 with TRBJ2-1; either TRBD1 or TRBD2 may supply D (7 bases each). This CDR3 contains 16 residues. Trimming removed 4 bases at V and 3 bases at J, with 17 bases between. Looked up from germline, CDR1 is SGDLS and CDR2 is YYNGEE.

The rearrangement links TRBV12-3 or TRBV12-4 to TRBJ2-5; tentative D call: TRBD1 (6 bases). CDR3 size: 15 residues. V lost 5 bases and J lost 0, with 13 bases in between. CDR3 region: CASSTRGPYQETQYF. CDR3 DNA sequence: TGTGCCAGCAGTACCAGGGGTCCGTACCAAGAGACCCAGTACTTC.

This rearrangement joins TRBV7-3 to TRBJ2-3; 8 bases map to TRBD1. This CDR3 has 16 amino acids. Germline V gene sequence: CDR1 SGHTA, CDR2 FQGTGA. With 0 bases clipped from V and 4 bases from J, the junction kept 6 bases outside the gene matches. CDR3 in amino acids: CASSLTSDRAADTQYF. The CDR3 DNA reads as TGTGCCAGCAGCTTAACCTCGGACAGGGCGGCAGATACGCAGTATTTT.

This clonotype was detected a few times. The rearrangement uses TRBV3-1 and TRBJ1-2, with a tentative D call TRBD1 (6 bases). Germline values: CDR1 LGHDT, CDR2 YNNKEL (reference sequence). V gave up 5 bases and J gave up 8 bases, with 18 bases separating them. The CDR3 sequence is 14 residues long. The CDR3 DNA sequence: TGTGCCAGCAGCTTACCTACAGGGATCGGCGGCTACACCTTC. This codes for CASSLPTGIGGYTF.

This chain connects TRBV9 to TRBJ1-4, with 7 bases that match TRBD1. Trimming removed 0 bases from V and 8 bases from J; junction bases left unmatched: 7. The germline V gene has CDR1 SGDLS and CDR2 YYNGEE. The CDR3 has 15 amino acids. As DNA, the CDR3 is TGTGCCAGCAGCGTAGACGGCAGGGGGAACGAAAAACTGTTTTTT. Encoded protein: CASSVDGRGNEKLFF.

The chain combines TRBV12-3 or TRBV12-4 with TRBJ1-1; TRBD1 might be the D (5 bases). The CDR3 is 15 amino acids. V was shortened by 5 bases and J by 0 bases, with 13 bases between the two germline ends. CDR3 sequence reads: CASSRPTVMNTEAFF. For the CDR3, the DNA is TGTGCCAGCAGTCGCCCGACAGTCATGAACACTGAAGCTTTCTTT.

This clonotype was found a few times. This chain connects TRBV6-5 to TRBJ2-6; D may be TRBD1 (7 bases). There are 17 residues in the CDR3. Per the germline V gene, CDR1 is MNHEY and CDR2 is SVGAGI. V lost 5 bases and J lost 0, with 14 bases in between. The chain's CDR3 is CASSGGWDSSGANVLTF. DNA for the CDR3: TGTGCCAGCAGTGGAGGGTGGGACAGCTCTGGGGCCAACGTCCTGACTTTC.

This clonotype was observed many times. The genes are TRBV7-8 and TRBJ2-5; 7 bases are a match to TRBD2. J lost 7 bases, V lost 1 base, and 3 bases had no gene match. The CDR3 consists of 13 residues. Germline loops: CDR1 SGHVS, CDR2 FQNEAQ. CDR3 DNA sequence: TGTGCCAGCAGCTTAGTCAGGGAGGGGACCCAGTACTTC. Its translation: CASSLVREGTQYF. The full variable domain, completed using reference TRBV7-8 and TRBJ2-5, is GAGVSQSPRYKVAKRGQDVALRCDPISGHVSLFWYQQALGQGPEFLTYFQNEAQLDKSGLPSDRFFAERPEGSVSTLKIQRTQQEDSAVYLCASSLVREGTQYFGPGTRLLVL.

This clonotype has more than one count but fewer than ten. V is TRBV12-3 or TRBV12-4 and J is TRBJ2-5; the D gene is possibly TRBD2 (5 bases). CDR3 length equals 13 residues. V lost 7 bases and J lost 4, with 13 bases in between. CDR3 coding DNA: TGTGCCAGCACACCAGAGGGTCTAGAGACCCAGTACTTC. Protein product: CASTPEGLETQYF.

In its sample, this clonotype was seen a few times. This chain connects TRBV6-1 to TRBJ2-3, with 13 positions matching TRBD2. CDR1 and CDR2 from the germline V gene are MNHNS and SASEGT. CDR3 length: 16 residues. V was clipped by 0 bases and J by 4 bases; unmatched bases: 1. The CDR3 DNA reads TGTGCCAGCAGTGAAGCTACTAGCGGGGGGGCAGATACGCAGTATTTT. Translated, it gives CASSEATSGGADTQYF.

The CDR3 sequence is CASSPGPGYTF. The DNA of the CDR3 is TGTGCCAGCAGCCCTGGTCCCGGCTACACCTTC. This rearrangement joins TRBV7-2 to TRBJ1-2, with unresolved D. The V end was cut by 5 bases, the J end by 8 bases, with 9 bases between. The germline gives CDR1 SGHTA, CDR2 FQGNSA. The CDR3 runs 11 residues.